These 31 T cell receptor beta chains came from one sample sequenced in a study of T-cell memory formation after mild COVID-19. TCRdb re-called the 5' RACE reads with MiXCR, one entry per CDR3 protein. The sample includes about 33,000 distinct CDR3 sequences, over 20% of them seen just once. Sequencing was carried out using PBMCs or a T cell subset sorted from them (not recorded which). These receptors were obtained from an adult who had mild COVID-19 (a few samples of this study predate the infection). Cell type and time point are not known.

This clonotype was detected many times. The genes are TRBV29-1 and TRBJ2-7; D gene unclear. Germline V gives CDR1 SQVTM, CDR2 ANQGSEA. CDR3 length: 10 residues. Trimming removed 5 bases at V and 5 bases at J, with 7 bases between. The CDR3 is CSVLSDEQYF. The DNA of the CDR3 is TGCAGCGTTCTGAGCGACGAGCAGTACTTC.

This clonotype was counted at least ten times. The V and J genes are TRBV6-1 and TRBJ1-1; 7 nucleotides match TRBD1. The V gene end was trimmed by 2 bases and the J gene end by 2 bases; junction bases not matched to a gene: 11. Germline V gene lookup returns CDR1 MNHNS and CDR2 SASEGT. The CDR3 runs to 17 residues. The CDR3 is CASSETAGGEINTEAFF. CDR3 nucleotides: TGTGCCAGCAGTGAAACGGCAGGGGGTGAGATAAACACTGAAGCTTTCTTT.

This clonotype was seen repeatedly, ten times or more. The chain links TRBV19 to TRBJ1-4; D unresolved. The CDR3 loop spans 14 amino acids. V was pared by 5 bases and J by 3 bases, with 10 bases between. From germline, CDR1 is LNHDA and CDR2 SQIVND (reference sequence). CDR3 DNA sequence: TGTGCCAGTAGTCCGACCGCGGCTAATGAAAAACTGTTTTTT. It is translated as CASSPTAANEKLFF.

This clonotype has at least ten counts. The chain carries TRBV3-1 and TRBJ2-5; 7 nucleotides line up with TRBD1. J gave up 4 bases and V 6 bases, and 2 bases lay outside the gene matches. CDR1 LGHDT and CDR2 YNNKEL come from the germline V gene (reference sequence). The CDR3 length is 12 residues. DNA of the CDR3: TGTGCCAGCAGTAGGGGGCGAGAGACCCAGTACTTC. This sequence encodes CASSRGRETQYF.

This clonotype appeared many times. This chain links TRBV12-3 or TRBV12-4 with TRBJ2-1; D remains unclear. The V end was cut by 2 bases, the J end by 3 bases, with 8 bases between. The CDR3 has 14 residues. This CDR3 is CASSLSRVYNEQFF. CDR3 nucleotide sequence: TGTGCCAGCAGTTTATCCCGGGTCTACAATGAGCAGTTCTTC.

This clonotype occurred many times. The V gene is TRBV5-1, the J gene TRBJ2-7, with 7 bases that match TRBD2. Germline trimming cut 4 bases from V and 2 bases from J; bases unmatched to any gene: 6. The CDR3 spans 14 residues. Germline CDR1 SGHRS, CDR2 YFSETQ. CDR3 residues: CASSEAGVTYEQYF. For the CDR3, the DNA is TGCGCCAGCAGCGAGGCGGGGGTTACCTACGAGCAGTACTTC. Combining the CDR3 with reference TRBV5-1 and TRBJ2-7 gives the whole variable domain KAGVTQTPRYLIKTRGQQVTLSCSPISGHRSVSWYQQTPGQGLQFLFEYFSETQRNKGNFPGRFSGRQFSNSRSEMNVSTLELGDSALYLCASSEAGVTYEQYFGPGTRLTVT.

This clonotype occurred many times. The CDR3 reads CASSQFALQETQYF. CDR3 DNA: TGTGCCAGCAGCCAATTTGCCTTGCAAGAGACCCAGTACTTC. The J gene is TRBJ2-5, the V gene TRBV7-3; D gene ambiguous. The V and J ends lost 5 bases and 2 bases respectively, with 12 bases between them. Looked up from germline, CDR1 is SGHTA and CDR2 is FQGTGA. The CDR3 consists of 14 residues.

There are many counts of this clonotype. This rearrangement joins TRBV30 to TRBJ1-1, with D perhaps TRBD1 (6 bases). Germline V gives CDR1 GTSNPN, CDR2 SVGIG (reference sequence). Trimming shortened V by 2 bases and J by 1 base, and 14 bases separated the two germline ends. This CDR3 is built from 15 residues. The CDR3 sequence: CAWSFGGSGNTEAFF. In DNA, the CDR3 is TGTGCCTGGAGTTTCGGGGGCAGTGGGAACACTGAAGCTTTCTTT.

This clonotype was counted at least ten times. CDR3 nucleotide sequence: TGTGCCAGCACTGACAGGGGCGCCCTGGGTGAGCAGTTCTTC. Translating gives CASTDRGALGEQFF. The V gene is TRBV12-3 or TRBV12-4, the J gene TRBJ2-1, with 8 bases fitting TRBD1. There are 14 residues in the CDR3. With 7 bases clipped from V and 9 bases from J, the junction kept 11 bases outside the gene matches.

This clonotype was counted many times. The rearrangement joins TRBV12-3 or TRBV12-4 to TRBJ2-1; a weak D match, TRBD1 (5 bases). The CDR3 covers 15 residues. V gave up 2 bases and J gave up 0 bases, with 8 bases separating them. CDR3 loop: CASSLRTGSYNEQFF. For the CDR3, the DNA is TGTGCCAGCAGTTTACGTACAGGCTCCTACAATGAGCAGTTCTTC.

On this clonotype itself: A much larger clone is a single base away; this may be a read error. The chain is built from TRBV6-2 or TRBV6-3 and TRBJ1-5; perhaps TRBD1 as D (6 bases). From germline, CDR1 is MNHEY and CDR2 SVGEGT. The length of the CDR3 is 16 residues. The CDR3 nucleotides read TGTGCCAGCAGTTACTCAAACAGGGCAGGCAGTCAGCACCAGCATTTT. The encoded protein is CASSYSNRAGSQHQHF.

This clonotype was observed a single time. V and J are TRBV12-3 or TRBV12-4 and TRBJ1-2; D may be TRBD1 (5 bases). The CDR3 contains 13 residues. The V end lost 5 bases, the J end lost 3 bases, and 10 bases lay between the germline ends. The CDR3 DNA reads TGTGCCAGCAGTACCATGGGGGACTATGGCTACACCTTC. This gives the protein CASSTMGDYGYTF.

The sample holds many counts of this clonotype. The genes are TRBV14 and TRBJ2-7; 8 bases fit TRBD1. The CDR3 is 14 amino acids. V shed 6 bases and J 7 bases; nucleotides not matched to a gene: 11. Germline CDR1 SGHDN, CDR2 FVKESK. The CDR3 DNA reads TGTGCCAGCAGTCAGTGGACAGGGCGAGGGGAGCAGTACTTC. It codes for CASSQWTGRGEQYF.

This chain links TRBV12-5 with TRBJ2-1; D unresolved. CDR1 and CDR2 from the germline V gene are LGHNT and FRNRAP. Trimming cost V 0 bases and J 8 bases, with 2 bases left between them. The CDR3 is 11 residues long. The CDR3 coding sequence is TGTGCTAGTGGTTTGGTAGATGAGCAGTTCTTC. Translated, it gives CASGLVDEQFF.

This clonotype was counted ten times or more. V usage is TRBV4-3 and J usage is TRBJ2-1; 7 bases are a match to TRBD1. The CDR3 consists of 17 residues. CDR1 and CDR2 (germline): LGHNA, YSLEER. Trimming cost V 1 base and J 4 bases; bases outside gene matches: 10. The CDR3 loop is CASSQVERTGEYNEQFF. The CDR3 region has the DNA TGCGCCAGCAGCCAAGTGGAGAGGACAGGAGAGTACAATGAGCAGTTCTTC.

This clonotype came up many times. V and J are TRBV6-1 and TRBJ2-7; a possible D gene is TRBD2 (6 bases). V lost 6 bases to trimming and J lost 6 bases, with 15 bases between them. CDR3 length equals 13 residues. CDR1 and CDR2 (germline): MNHNS, SASEGT. The CDR3 protein is CASRATGVGEQYF. CDR3 DNA: TGTGCCAGCAGGGCCACGGGGGTCGGCGAGCAGTACTTC.

This rearrangement joins TRBV13 to TRBJ2-1; D is possibly TRBD2 (5 bases). This CDR3 comprises 12 residues. CDR1 is PRHDT and CDR2 is FYEKMQ in the germline V gene (reference sequence). With 7 bases removed from V and 6 bases from J, the gap between germline ends came to 10 bases. CDR3 nucleotides: TGTGCCAGCATTGGACTGCGCAATGAGCAGTTCTTC. Its protein product is CASIGLRNEQFF.

This clonotype was picked up a small number of times. This chain connects TRBV4-2 to TRBJ2-1; 13 nucleotides match TRBD2. Germline V gives CDR1 LGHNA, CDR2 YNFKEQ. The CDR3 consists of 16 residues. The V segment lost 4 bases and the J segment 4 bases; nucleotides outside the gene matches: 4. CDR3 residues: CASSRGLAGDYNEQFF. CDR3 nucleotide sequence: TGTGCCAGCAGCCGAGGACTAGCGGGGGATTACAATGAGCAGTTCTTC.

There are many counts of this clonotype. The rearrangement links TRBV20-1 to TRBJ1-6, with TRBD1 matching 9 bases. Looked up from germline, CDR1 is DFQATT and CDR2 is SNEGSKA (reference sequence). The CDR3 is 14 amino acids. J lost 7 bases, V lost 3 bases, and 4 bases had no gene match. The CDR3 protein is CSASQGTGNSPLHF. The CDR3 DNA is TGCAGTGCTAGCCAAGGGACAGGGAATTCACCCCTCCACTTT.

This clonotype was counted ten times or more. The rearrangement links TRBV15 to TRBJ2-5; D might be TRBD2 (6 bases). V was clipped by 0 bases and J by 5 bases, with 16 bases between them. Germline V gene sequence: CDR1 LNHNV, CDR2 YYDKDF (reference sequence). CDR3 length equals 16 residues. CDR3 loop: CATSRDQTLGGETQYF. In DNA, the CDR3 is TGTGCCACCAGCAGAGATCAGACCCTTGGGGGGGAGACCCAGTACTTC.

Many counts were recorded for this clonotype. V is TRBV28 and J is TRBJ2-1; 8 bases fit TRBD2. The CDR3 has 15 amino acids. The germline CDR1 and CDR2 sequences are MDHEN and SYDVKM. V was clipped by 5 bases and J by 3 bases; unmatched bases: 6. The DNA for the CDR3 is TGTGCCAGCAGTCTTCCGGGACTAGACTACAATGAGCAGTTCTTC. Amino acid sequence: CASSLPGLDYNEQFF.

This clonotype was detected ten times or more. This chain connects TRBV5-1 to TRBJ2-1, with D possibly matching TRBD1 (7 bases). The germline V and J ends were trimmed by 0 bases and 12 bases, with 19 bases remaining between them. This CDR3 is 15 amino acids long. Germline V gives CDR1 SGHRS, CDR2 YFSETQ. CDR3 residues: CASSLEQGTFISQFF. The CDR3 bases are TGCGCCAGCAGCTTGGAACAGGGGACTTTCATATCGCAGTTCTTC.

The chain combines TRBV7-2 with TRBJ1-6; possible D gene TRBD1, 5 bases. This CDR3 comprises 15 residues. Trimming pared 1 base from V and 4 bases from J, leaving 8 bases between. Germline assignment: CDR1 SGHTA and CDR2 FQGNSA. Written as DNA, the CDR3 is TGTGCCAGCAGCTTAGGAGCAGGGTATAATTCACCCCTCCACTTT. Translation gives CASSLGAGYNSPLHF.

This clonotype was detected ten times or more. V gene TRBV4-1 combines with J gene TRBJ1-2; D remains unclear. Germline V gene lookup returns CDR1 MGHRA and CDR2 YSYEKL. CDR3 length: 17 residues. The V end was cut by 0 bases, the J end by 0 bases, with 14 bases between. CDR3 sequence reads: CASSQEFFRGPNYGYTF. CDR3 DNA sequence: TGCGCCAGCAGCCAAGAGTTTTTTCGCGGGCCTAACTATGGCTACACCTTC.

V and J are TRBV9 and TRBJ1-3; TRBD1 agrees at 7 bases. The CDR3 has 15 amino acids. Trimming removed 0 bases from V and 2 bases from J; junction bases left unmatched: 2. CDR1 is SGDLS, CDR2 YYNGEE, per germline. The CDR3 loop reads CASSVEGGPGNTIYF. The CDR3 DNA is TGTGCCAGCAGCGTAGAAGGGGGCCCTGGAAACACCATATATTTT.

This clonotype was counted a few times. The V and J genes are TRBV15 and TRBJ1-5; no clear D gene. V was cut by 0 bases and J by 5 bases, with 2 bases left in between. CDR3 size: 12 residues. Germline CDR1 and CDR2: LNHNV and YYDKDF (reference sequence). As DNA, the CDR3 is TGTGCCACCAGCAGAGACGATCAGCCCCAGCATTTT. Protein: CATSRDDQPQHF. The full variable domain, rest sourced from reference TRBV15 and TRBJ1-5, is DAMVIQNPRYQVTQFGKPVTLSCSQTLNHNVMYWYQQKSSQAPKLLFHYYDKDFNNEADTPDNFQSRRPNTSFCFLDIRSPGLGDTAMYLCATSRDDQPQHFGDGTRLSIL.

This clonotype was seen ten or more times. This sequence joins TRBV3-1 and TRBJ1-1; 10 bases map to TRBD1. V lost 1 base and J lost 11; bases outside the gene matches: 7. CDR1 is LGHDT and CDR2 is YNNKEL in the germline V gene (reference sequence). The CDR3 is made up of 14 amino acids. Written as DNA, the CDR3 is TGTGCCAGCAGCCAAGTATACGACAGGGGGCCGGCTTTCTTT. This sequence encodes CASSQVYDRGPAFF.

This clonotype was seen repeatedly, ten times or more. V usage is TRBV5-1 and J usage is TRBJ2-6; D remains ambiguous. The CDR3 is 17 amino acids. CDR1 is SGHRS and CDR2 is YFSETQ in the germline V gene. The V gene lost 0 bases and the J gene lost 0 bases, with 10 bases spanning the gap. The CDR3 protein is CASSLASSSSGANVLTF. Written as DNA, the CDR3 is TGCGCCAGCAGCTTGGCAAGCTCGAGCTCTGGGGCCAACGTCCTGACTTTC.

By frequency in the sample, this clonotype is medium-sized (0.01 to 0.1%). V gene TRBV20-1 combines with J gene TRBJ2-1; D not resolved. Germline CDR1 and CDR2: DFQATT and SNEGSKA (reference sequence). Trimming took 3 bases from V and 12 from J, leaving 12 bases between them. This CDR3 has 11 residues. CDR3 nucleotide sequence: TGCAGTGCTAGTCCCCAGGAGCGGCAGTTCTTC. Its translation: CSASPQERQFF.

This clonotype was counted many times. The chain is built from TRBV2 and TRBJ2-7; 11 nucleotides line up with TRBD2. This CDR3 comprises 15 residues. Germline V lookup: CDR1 SNHLY, CDR2 FYNNEI. Trimming cost V 5 bases and J 3 bases; bases outside gene matches: 6. CDR3 DNA: TGTGCCAGCAGTCTCCAGGGGACTAGCGGCTACGAGCAGTACTTC. Protein sequence: CASSLQGTSGYEQYF.

This clonotype was detected ten times or more. The V and J genes are TRBV7-2 and TRBJ2-7; D remains ambiguous. CDR1 is SGHTA, CDR2 FQGNSA, per germline. The V and J ends lost 3 bases and 0 bases respectively, with 6 bases between them. The CDR3 loop spans 13 amino acids. The CDR3 DNA reads TGTGCCAGCAGCTTGACAAACTCCTACGAGCAGTACTTC. This gives the protein CASSLTNSYEQYF.